The subject of this entry is one T cell receptor beta chain. Its antigen is not identified. Assay: immunoSEQ multiplex PCR; the TCRdb copy retains only in-frame clones and omits some. The profile shows fewer than 30,000 clones, approximately 95% of them singletons. Repertoires were sampled repeatedly during chemoradiotherapy. This record comes from a study of chemoradiotherapy in HPV16-positive cancers. Study-level background: Candidate HPV-specific T-cell clones and common TCR motifs came from functional assays in a couple of HPV16-positive patients. Study outcomes and limitations: Functional assays defining HPV-specific T cells used only two HPV16-positive patients. Candidate HPV-specific clones and E7-related TCR motifs grew in tumor during treatment.

The CDR3 is 12 amino acids. CDR1 is SGHNT, CDR2 YYREEE, per germline (reference sequence). V gave up 4 bases and J gave up 4 bases; unmatched junction bases: 2. This sample was taken from a patient who underwent chemoradiotherapy. This clonotype originated in a human donor with HPV-associated anogenital cancer. The chain carries TRBV5-4 and TRBJ2-7; TRBD1 matches 7 bases. CDR3 loop: CASSVQGYEQYF. The CDR3 DNA reads as TGTGCCAGCAGCGTACAGGGGTACGAGCAGTACTTC.